The next 28 T cell receptor beta chains were all read from a single sample in a study of T cell responses to AZD1222 COVID-19 vaccine. The table came from immunoSEQ multiplex PCR; TCRdb's copy has only in-frame clones and leaves some out. The data hold more than 90,000 clones, with around 84% observed a single time. The sequenced sample was peripheral blood, obtained on day 0 of AZD1222 vaccination. These TCRs come from an adult in good health.

CDR3 DNA: TGTGCCAGCAGCGTCGCCAGGGAAGTGAATGAGCAGTTCTTC. Amino acid sequence: CASSVAREVNEQFF. The chain is built from TRBV9 and TRBJ2-1; a weak D match, TRBD1 (5 bases). Germline CDR1 SGDLS, CDR2 YYNGEE. V was cut by 2 bases and J by 7 bases, with 13 bases left in between. The CDR3 runs 14 residues.

V is TRBV27 and J is TRBJ2-3; weak D call: TRBD1 (6 bases). V lost 4 bases and J 0 bases, leaving 14 bases between the germline ends. From germline, CDR1 is MNHEY and CDR2 SMNVEV (reference sequence). CDR3 length equals 16 residues. CDR3 residues: CASSSRTATSTDTQYF. CDR3 sequence (DNA): TGTGCCAGCAGTTCCCGGACAGCTACTAGCACAGATACGCAGTATTTT.

This clone was seen a single time. The chain's CDR3 is CASSIRTGATGNTIYF. CDR3 coding DNA: TGTGCCAGCAGCATACGGACAGGGGCTACTGGAAACACCATATATTTT. The V call is TRBV5-4, the J call TRBJ1-3; TRBD1 aligns across 9 bases. After removal of 4 bases from V and 2 bases from J, the junction contained 7 bases not matched to a gene. CDR1 is SGHNT, CDR2 YYREEE, per germline (reference sequence). There are 16 residues in the CDR3. The full variable domain, its missing parts supplied by reference TRBV5-4 and TRBJ1-3, is ETGVTQSPTHLIKTRGQQVTLRCSSQSGHNTVSWYQQALGQGPQFIFQYYREEENGRGNFPPRFSGLQFPNYSSELNVNALELDDSALYLCASSIRTGATGNTIYFGEGSWLTVV.

The count of this clone is one. This rearrangement joins TRBV19 to TRBJ1-1; 10 nucleotides agree with TRBD1. This CDR3 comprises 15 residues. J lost 7 bases, V lost 3 bases, and 8 bases had no gene match. Looked up from germline, CDR1 is LNHDA and CDR2 is SQIVND (reference sequence). The CDR3 sequence is CASSIGPGTGDEAFF. CDR3 in DNA: TGTGCCAGTAGTATTGGACCCGGGACAGGGGATGAAGCTTTCTTT.

The rearrangement uses TRBV6-2 or TRBV6-3 and TRBJ1-2; no reliable D call. Germline CDR1 and CDR2: MNHEY and SVGEGT. CDR3 length equals 13 residues. Trimming stripped 2 bases from V and 8 bases from J, with 12 bases between. The CDR3 spells CASSYSVQRGYTF. Written as DNA, the CDR3 is TGTGCCAGCAGTTACAGTGTTCAGCGGGGCTACACCTTC.

This clone showed up just once. This chain connects TRBV9 to TRBJ1-6, with D uncertain. The CDR3 is made up of 15 amino acids. Germline-derived CDR1 and CDR2 are SGDLS and YYNGEE. V was clipped by 0 bases and J by 4 bases, with 8 bases between them. CDR3 nucleotides: TGTGCCAGCAGCGTAGACGCAGCTTATAATTCACCCCTCCACTTT. It yields the protein CASSVDAAYNSPLHF.

This chain joins TRBV7-2 and TRBJ2-7, with D perhaps matching TRBD2 (6 bases). CDR1 and CDR2 (germline): SGHTA, FQGNSA. V was shortened by 5 bases and J by 4 bases, with 15 bases between the two germline ends. The CDR3 spans 14 residues. Written as DNA, the CDR3 is TGTGCCAGCAGCACAACATCGGGGACTTACGAGCAGTACTTC. Translation: CASSTTSGTYEQYF.

The chain employs TRBV7-2 and TRBJ1-1; D remains unclear. The CDR3 spans 11 residues. V dropped 1 base and J dropped 8 bases, with 5 bases sitting between them. CDR1 SGHTA and CDR2 FQGNSA come from the germline V gene. CDR3 region: CASSLGREAFF. CDR3 nucleotide sequence: TGTGCCAGCAGCTTAGGCAGAGAAGCTTTCTTT.

This chain connects TRBV4-3 to TRBJ2-7; D is undetermined. This CDR3 is 14 amino acids long. The germline gives CDR1 LGHNA, CDR2 YSLEER. The V gene lost 0 bases and the J gene lost 2 bases, with 8 bases spanning the gap. CDR3 amino acids: CASSQDVGPYEQYF. The CDR3 nucleotides read TGCGCCAGCAGCCAAGATGTAGGCCCCTACGAGCAGTACTTC.

This chain connects TRBV21-1 to TRBJ2-1; whether TRBD2, the table's D call, matches the DNA was not checked. TRBV21-1 is flagged as a pseudogene. This CDR3 has 12 residues. This chain's CDR3 is CASSLTSAEQFF. CDR3 bases: TGTGCCAGCAGCCTGACTAGCGCTGAGCAGTTCTTC.

V and J are TRBV4-2 and TRBJ2-3; possibly TRBD1 or TRBD2 for D (6 bases each). This CDR3 spans 14 amino acids. Germline lookup yields CDR1 LGHNA and CDR2 YNFKEQ. V was shortened by 4 bases and J by 5 bases, with 13 bases between the two germline ends. Written as DNA, the CDR3 is TGTGCCAGCAGCCCCCCCGGGGGCAAAGATACGCAGTATTTT. Protein sequence: CASSPPGGKDTQYF.

CDR3 in amino acids: CASSLGQLSNQPQHF. The CDR3 coding sequence is TGTGCCAGCAGCTTGGGACAACTTAGCAATCAGCCCCAGCATTTT. The V call is TRBV7-2, the J call TRBJ1-5; D is possibly TRBD1 (6 bases). There are 15 residues in the CDR3. CDR1 is SGHTA and CDR2 is FQGNSA in the germline V gene. V was trimmed by 3 bases and J by 0 bases, leaving 9 bases between them.

The chain employs TRBV28 and TRBJ2-4; 9 bases are a match to TRBD1. The germline V gene has CDR1 MDHEN and CDR2 SYDVKM. The junction had 8 bases not matched to a gene; V was cut back by 4 bases and J by 1 base. The CDR3 loop spans 17 amino acids. The CDR3 sequence is CASSSSSGTGAKNIQYF. DNA of the CDR3: TGTGCCAGCAGTTCATCATCCGGGACAGGGGCCAAAAACATTCAGTACTTC.

V and J are TRBV28 and TRBJ2-1; possibly TRBD1 for D (6 bases). This CDR3 is built from 11 residues. Germline values: CDR1 MDHEN, CDR2 SYDVKM. V lost 6 bases and J 14 bases, leaving 14 bases between the germline ends. CDR3 sequence: CASSSTGFEFF. CDR3 bases: TGTGCCAGCAGCTCCACAGGGTTCGAGTTCTTC.

The V gene is TRBV30, the J gene TRBJ2-7; D remains unclear. Trimming removed 4 bases at V and 4 bases at J, with 8 bases between. Per germline, CDR1 GTSNPN and CDR2 SVGIG (reference sequence). The CDR3 extends over 11 amino acids. CDR3 bases: TGTGCCTGGATGGGATCTTACGAGCAGTACTTC. This sequence encodes CAWMGSYEQYF.

The chain joins TRBV6-2 or TRBV6-3 to TRBJ1-2; D might be TRBD1 (5 bases). There are 16 residues in the CDR3. Germline loops: CDR1 MNHEY, CDR2 SVGEGT. V lost 5 bases to trimming and J lost 0 bases, with 16 bases between them. CDR3 sequence: CASSLFGTPTNYGYTF. CDR3 DNA: TGTGCCAGCAGTCTTTTCGGGACCCCGACTAACTATGGCTACACCTTC.

The V and J genes are TRBV4-3 and TRBJ2-2, with D tentatively TRBD2 (5 bases). This CDR3 is built from 17 residues. Germline CDR1 is LGHNA and CDR2 is YSLEER. V was shortened by 0 bases and J by 1 base, with 12 bases between the two germline ends. CDR3 DNA: TGCGCCAGCAGCCAAGATGTCGGGATTCTGAACACCGGGGAGCTGTTTTTT. This gives the protein CASSQDVGILNTGELFF.

The chain is built from TRBV18 and TRBJ1-1; TRBD1 agrees at 7 bases. Germline V gene data show CDR1 as KGHSH and CDR2 as LQKENI. There are 16 residues in the CDR3. V lost 8 bases to trimming and J lost 0 bases; unmatched junction nucleotides: 12. As DNA, the CDR3 is TGTGCCAGCGCGGAGGGGACAGCCACCATGAACACTGAAGCTTTCTTT. Translating it yields CASAEGTATMNTEAFF.

Written as DNA, the CDR3 is TGTGCCAGCAGCTTCCCCCCGCTAGCGGGAGTCGGGGAGCTGTTTTTT. Residues: CASSFPPLAGVGELFF. The genes are TRBV7-2 and TRBJ2-2, with 10 bases aligning to TRBD2. CDR3 length equals 16 residues. Trimming cost V 3 bases and J 7 bases; bases outside gene matches: 8. Germline CDR1 and CDR2: SGHTA and FQGNSA.

The rearrangement uses TRBV28 and TRBJ1-2; 10 positions match TRBD1. Unmatched junction bases numbered 12, after V lost 5 bases and J lost 6 bases. Per the germline V gene, CDR1 is MDHEN and CDR2 is SYDVKM. The CDR3 runs 16 residues. The CDR3 nucleotides are TGTGCCAGCAGTATCCGACTGACAGGGGGCAGAAATGGCTACACCTTC. Its protein is CASSIRLTGGRNGYTF.

V and J are TRBV6-5 and TRBJ1-4; tentatively, D is TRBD1 (5 bases). The CDR3 totals 14 residues. From germline, CDR1 is MNHEY and CDR2 SVGAGI. V gave up 6 bases and J gave up 0 bases, with 8 bases separating them. The CDR3 sequence is CASSMTATNEKLFF. Here the CDR3 DNA reads TGTGCCAGCAGCATGACAGCAACTAATGAAAAACTGTTTTTT.

This sequence joins TRBV9 and TRBJ1-3; D is possibly TRBD1 (5 bases). From germline, CDR1 is SGDLS and CDR2 YYNGEE. V was cut by 1 base and J by 0 bases, with 17 bases left in between. The CDR3 runs to 18 residues. CDR3: CASSVNQWGESSGNTIYF. As DNA, the CDR3 is TGTGCCAGCAGCGTAAATCAATGGGGGGAGAGCTCTGGAAACACCATATATTTT. Complete variable domain (other parts from reference TRBV9 and TRBJ1-3): DSGVTQTPKHLITATGQRVTLRCSPRSGDLSVYWYQQSLDQGLQFLIQYYNGEERAKGNILERFSAQQFPDLHSELNLSSLELGDSALYFCASSVNQWGESSGNTIYFGEGSWLTVV.

This chain connects TRBV10-3 to TRBJ1-5; D ambiguous. This CDR3 region has 13 residues. V was shortened by 4 bases and J by 11 bases, with 15 bases between the two germline ends. Looked up from germline, CDR1 is ENHRY and CDR2 is SYGVKD. CDR3 in amino acids: CAISVDRLVAQHF. The DNA of the CDR3 is TGTGCCATCAGTGTTGATCGGCTGGTGGCCCAGCATTTT.

The rearrangement links TRBV7-2 to TRBJ2-7; D is unresolved. The CDR3 is 14 residues long. Per germline, CDR1 SGHTA and CDR2 FQGNSA. The germline V and J ends were trimmed by 3 bases and 3 bases, with 12 bases remaining between them. DNA of the CDR3: TGTGCCAGCAGCTTGCGCCTTTCAGGCTACGAGCAGTACTTC. This encodes CASSLRLSGYEQYF.

This clone was counted between two and nine times. In DNA, the CDR3 is TGTGCCAGCAGCATGGGCCGGTACACCGGGGAGCTGTTTTTT. Protein product: CASSMGRYTGELFF. This chain joins TRBV14 and TRBJ2-2; D remains unclear. CDR1 is SGHDN and CDR2 is FVKESK in the germline V gene. CDR3 length equals 14 residues. V gave up 5 bases and J gave up 3 bases, with 10 bases separating them.

The chain is built from TRBV3-1 (or the pseudogene TRBV3-2) and TRBJ1-4; D is undetermined. V was pared by 2 bases and J by 5 bases, with 12 bases between. The CDR3 is made up of 15 amino acids. CDR1 is LGHDT, CDR2 YNNKEL, per germline (reference sequence). The CDR3 loop is CASSQRGDWNEKLFF. In DNA, the CDR3 is TGTGCCAGCAGCCAACGGGGAGACTGGAATGAAAAACTGTTTTTT.

This clone is termed medium-sized. The DNA for the CDR3 is TGCGCCAGCAGCCCAGAGGGGACAGGGGGCTCGGATACGCAGTATTTT. Protein: CASSPEGTGGSDTQYF. The V gene is TRBV4-3, the J gene TRBJ2-3; 12 bases map to TRBD1. The J segment lost 6 bases and the V segment lost 4 bases, leaving 8 bases of the junction unmatched. The germline V gene has CDR1 LGHNA and CDR2 YSLEER. This CDR3 has 16 residues.

The rearrangement links TRBV5-1 to TRBJ1-2; 9 bases line up with TRBD1. From germline, CDR1 is SGHRS and CDR2 YFSETQ. The CDR3 is made up of 13 amino acids. Germline trimming cut 4 bases from V and 6 bases from J; bases unmatched to any gene: 4. For the CDR3, the DNA is TGCGCCAGCAGCGTAGGACAGGGGCATGGCTACACCTTC. Its translation is CASSVGQGHGYTF.